This note documents a single T cell receptor (beta chain) sequence. This record belongs to a study of blood T cell repertoires in COVID-19. TCRdb keeps only in-frame clones here, not all; method: immunoSEQ multiplex PCR. This table holds about 150,000 clones, roughly 89% found once. The clonotype was recovered from a man between 25 and 39 years old with COVID-19, enrolled during active disease. The sample comprised peripheral blood.

The chain's CDR3 is CASSPADNEQFF. CDR3 in DNA: TGTGCCAGCTCACCGGCCGACAATGAGCAGTTCTTC. The rearrangement joins TRBV18 to TRBJ2-1; the D is unclear. Germline V CDR1 and CDR2: KGHSH, LQKENI. Trimming took off 3 bases at V and 5 bases at J, with 5 bases between the two ends. The CDR3 spans 12 residues.